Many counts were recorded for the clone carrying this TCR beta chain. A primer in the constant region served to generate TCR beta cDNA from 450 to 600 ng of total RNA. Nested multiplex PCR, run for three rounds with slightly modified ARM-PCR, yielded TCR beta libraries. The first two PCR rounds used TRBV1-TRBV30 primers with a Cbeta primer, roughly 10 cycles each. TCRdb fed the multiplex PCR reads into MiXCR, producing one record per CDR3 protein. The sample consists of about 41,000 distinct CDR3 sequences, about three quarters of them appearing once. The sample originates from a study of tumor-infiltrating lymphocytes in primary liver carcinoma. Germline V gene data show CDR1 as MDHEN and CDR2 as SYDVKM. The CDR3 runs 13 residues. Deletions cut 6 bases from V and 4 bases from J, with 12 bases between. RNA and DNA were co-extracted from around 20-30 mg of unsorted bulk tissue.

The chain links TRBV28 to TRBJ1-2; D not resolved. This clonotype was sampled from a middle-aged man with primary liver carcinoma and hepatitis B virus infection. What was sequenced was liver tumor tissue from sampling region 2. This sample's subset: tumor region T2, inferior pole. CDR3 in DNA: TGTGCCAGCAGCGCTGGCGGTCTCTATGGCTACACCTTC. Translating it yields CASSAGGLYGYTF.